This T cell receptor beta chain came from a study of cytotoxic CD8 clonotypes in ibrutinib-treated CLL. Broader study findings: With treatment, public clonotypes, which were uncommon, either contracted or remained stable.

This table comes from immunoSEQ multiplex PCR, and its TCRdb copy is limited to in-frame clones, with some not included. In the table there are approximately 320,000 clones, roughly 71% of which are singletons. As concerns this clone: As yet, its antigen is unknown.

V was cut by 4 bases and J by 0 bases, with 4 bases left in between. The CDR3 length is 11 residues. Germline V gene sequence: CDR1 DFQATT, CDR2 SNEGSKA (reference sequence). Approximately 1.9 micrograms of genomic DNA, which was extracted from cryopreserved PBMCs, served as the material used for the TCR beta libraries. This sequence was found in a human donor with chronic lymphocytic leukemia. Material: PBMCs, obtained after 36 months of ibrutinib treatment. This rearrangement joins TRBV20-1 to TRBJ2-7; D gene ambiguous. Here the CDR3 reads CSAIVSYEQYF. The CDR3 nucleotides read TGCAGTGCTATAGTCTCCTACGAGCAGTACTTC.